There are many counts of the clone carrying this T cell receptor (beta chain). Antigen unknown. These data come from a study of T cells in Graves' hyperthyroidism and ophthalmopathy. Regarding the study as a whole: The authors' 13 V-J model separated ophthalmopathy from stable hyperthyroidism.

RNA transcripts served as the template for amplifying TCR beta CDR3 regions. Using the HTBI primer set, a first-round RT-PCR was run on the TCR CDR3. One entry per CDR3 protein, called by TCRdb with MiXCR from the multiplex PCR reads. The table lists 550,000 to 700,000 distinct CDR3 sequences, 46% of them singletons. Germline CDR1 is MNHNS and CDR2 is SASEGT. This CDR3 has 15 amino acids. V shed 6 bases and J shed 5 bases, with 19 bases lying between them. The rearrangement links TRBV6-1 to TRBJ2-5; no clear D. Sample: peripheral blood or thyroid tissue (not recorded which). The sequence derives from an adult woman with Graves' disease, either hyperthyroidism or ophthalmopathy (not recorded which). The CDR3 loop is CASSPPALGGETQYF. CDR3 DNA: TGTGCCAGCAGCCCCCCGGCCCTCGGTGGGGAGACCCAGTACTTC.